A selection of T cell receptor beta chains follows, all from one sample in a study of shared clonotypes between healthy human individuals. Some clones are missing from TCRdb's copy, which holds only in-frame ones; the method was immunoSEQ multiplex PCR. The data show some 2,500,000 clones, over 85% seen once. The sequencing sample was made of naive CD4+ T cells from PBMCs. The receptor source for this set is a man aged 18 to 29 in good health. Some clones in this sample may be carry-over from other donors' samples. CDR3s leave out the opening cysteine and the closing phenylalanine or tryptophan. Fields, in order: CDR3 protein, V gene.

ASSRSPAYGYT | TRBV6-5
ASSSRSGWDNEAF | TRBV7-2
SVVEAPGQGRSGGANVLT | TRBV29-1
ASSLMGVVEPEGEKLF | TRBV11-2
ASSPQGVPYEQY | TRBV18
ASSLRLSTDTQY | TRBV7-2
ASSERRGTEAF | TRBV2
ASRGDTNTEAF | TRBV6-6
ASSLWGQPNSYEQY | TRBV28
ASGGGWTDTQY | TRBV7-9
ASSLDLGAVTDTQY | TRBV11-2
ASSLGDRNNEKLF | TRBV7-8
ASSLFYNNDEQY | TRBV27
ATVTWSATYEQY | TRBV6-1
ASSLEGAASGANVLT | TRBV4-2
ASSRLGRDIQY | TRBV7-2
ASTTPRDRVGTGELF | TRBV7-9
ASAENTEAF | TRBV2
ASSSWTSGHSRQY | TRBV28
ASSLWTPGSEKLF | TRBV5-8
ASSPGTGYGYT | TRBV27
ASSESGTSLNIQY | TRBV6-6
ASSLNRINEQF | TRBV5-4
ASSWKDTQY | TRBV5-1
ASRLRLAGVTLQNEQF | TRBV28
ASSYGAERHTGELF | TRBV5-4
ASSPGQTTRKF | TRBV14
ASRSGRLNTEAF | TRBV6-1
ASSRGGVGYT | TRBV27
ASSPGLRDNQPQH | TRBV5-1
ASSMAGRSCT | TRBV19
ASSPGQGHYEQY | TRBV6-5
ASSSNSGRAHEQF | TRBV7-3
ASSLSGAGNTIY | TRBV7-2
ASSLGQMNEKLF | TRBV7-9
ASSGTSANTGELF | TRBV6-1
ASRASYGYT | TRBV28
ASSIEGRDNEQF | TRBV19
ASSYGTGTGNTIY | TRBV6-6
ASSEVIGLGNNEQF | TRBV6-1
ASSPQPGTEAF | TRBV7-3
ASSEGGRGGYT | TRBV2
ASSEALGNQPQH | TRBV6-1
ASRLTSPGGYT | TRBV2
ASSPLWTGHGH | TRBV6-1
ASSIDRTRDGYT | TRBV5-1
ASSQDIVERGEQY | TRBV4-2
ASSLRQGSTDTQY | TRBV11-3